This T cell receptor beta chain stems from a study of cytomegalovirus exposure and HLA in healthy donors. A note on this clone: Its antigen is undetermined.

Trimming left V 2 bases short and J 0 bases short, with 11 bases between. Germline V CDR1 and CDR2: LGHNA, YSLEER. The CDR3 is 15 amino acids. Overall study findings and caveats: A later analysis appeared to link common viral pathogens to several of the most significant clusters. Researchers catalogued about 160 TCR beta chains as cytomegalovirus-associated.

Amplification used 60 Vbeta primers and 13 Jbeta primers. Data came from immunoSEQ multiplex PCR; TCRdb stores just in-frame clones and leaves some out. The data contain 180,000 or so clones, 70% to 85% of them singletons. The chain has TRBV4-3 and TRBJ2-7, with D maybe TRBD1 (6 bases). Material for sequencing was PBMCs. The origin of this receptor is a boy aged 2 to 9 in good health and CMV-seronegative. CDR3 in amino acids: CASSQTTGFSYEQYF. The CDR3 coding sequence is TGCGCCAGCAGCCAAACTACAGGGTTCTCCTACGAGCAGTACTTC.